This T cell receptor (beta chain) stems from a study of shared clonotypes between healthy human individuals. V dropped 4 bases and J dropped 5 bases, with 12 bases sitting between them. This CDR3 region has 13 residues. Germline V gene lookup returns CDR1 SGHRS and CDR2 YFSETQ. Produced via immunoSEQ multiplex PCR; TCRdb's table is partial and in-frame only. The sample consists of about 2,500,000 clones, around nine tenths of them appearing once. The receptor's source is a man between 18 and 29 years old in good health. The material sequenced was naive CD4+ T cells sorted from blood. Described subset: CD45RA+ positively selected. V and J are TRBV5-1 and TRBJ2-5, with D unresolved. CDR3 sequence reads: CASSEIVSETQYF. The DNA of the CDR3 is TGCGCCAGCAGCGAGATTGTTTCGGAGACCCAGTACTTC.